Listed below are T cell receptor beta chains from one sample, sequenced in a study of T cells in Graves' hyperthyroidism and ophthalmopathy. TCRdb re-derived calls from the multiplex PCR reads in MiXCR, one entry per CDR3 protein. The repertoire holds a few hundred thousand distinct CDR3 sequences, with about 16% as singletons. The sequenced sample consisted of blood. These receptors all come from a woman aged 30 to 39 with Graves' ophthalmopathy. The CDR3 runs from the conserved cysteine through the conserved F or W. The order of the fields is CDR3 protein, CDR3 DNA, D gene, J gene, V gene, clone size. A D gene is named only where the DNA matches it firmly. Clone size is stated in some rows and not others, as once, few, many or a class when expanded.

CDR3 protein: CASRAVSNTEAFF
CDR3 DNA: TGTGCCTCGAGGGCGGTATCGAACACTGAAGCTTTCTTT
D gene: .
J gene: TRBJ1-1
V gene: TRBV10-3
clone size: many

CDR3 protein: CAISEPDADGYTF
CDR3 DNA: TGTGCCATCAGTGAGCCTGACGCGGATGGCTACACCTTC
D gene: .
J gene: TRBJ1-2
V gene: TRBV10-3
clone size: few

CDR3 protein: CASSVSGQNSYEQYF
CDR3 DNA: TGTGCCAGCAGCGTATCGGGGCAGAACTCCTACGAGCAGTACTTC
D gene: .
J gene: TRBJ2-7
V gene: TRBV9
clone size: .

CDR3 protein: CASRYTTGSGYEQYF
CDR3 DNA: TGTGCCAGCAGGTATACGACAGGGTCGGGTTACGAGCAGTACTTC
D gene: TRBD1
J gene: TRBJ2-7
V gene: TRBV28
clone size: .

CDR3 protein: CASSAKQGGGTEAFF
CDR3 DNA: TGCGCCAGCAGCGCAAAACAGGGAGGTGGCACTGAAGCTTTCTTT
D gene: .
J gene: TRBJ1-1
V gene: TRBV5-1
clone size: many

CDR3 protein: CASSGGQGAVPDTQYF
CDR3 DNA: TGTGCCAGTAGTGGTGGTCAGGGAGCCGTCCCAGATACGCAGTATTTT
D gene: .
J gene: TRBJ2-3
V gene: TRBV19
clone size: .

CDR3 protein: CASSLDRAKNQPQHF
CDR3 DNA: TGTGCCAGCAGTCTGGACAGGGCCAAAAATCAGCCCCAGCATTTT
D gene: TRBD1
J gene: TRBJ1-5
V gene: TRBV5-4
clone size: once

CDR3 protein: CSVEEDRAGGYEQYF
CDR3 DNA: TGCAGCGTTGAAGAGGACAGGGCGGGGGGTTACGAGCAGTACTTC
D gene: .
J gene: TRBJ2-7
V gene: TRBV29-1
clone size: .

CDR3 protein: CAISDNRDGAYEQYF
CDR3 DNA: TGTGCCATCAGTGACAACCGGGACGGAGCCTACGAGCAGTACTTC
D gene: .
J gene: TRBJ2-7
V gene: TRBV10-3
clone size: .

CDR3 protein: CSAMDRALHEQYF
CDR3 DNA: TGCAGTGCTATGGACAGGGCTCTCCACGAGCAGTACTTC
D gene: TRBD1
J gene: TRBJ2-7
V gene: TRBV20-1
clone size: .

CDR3 protein: CASSRTFVSDEQYF
CDR3 DNA: TGTGCCAGCAGTAGGACGTTCGTGTCTGACGAGCAGTACTTC
D gene: .
J gene: TRBJ2-7
V gene: TRBV12-3/TRBV12-4
clone size: many

CDR3 protein: CASSQLGDREHEQYF
CDR3 DNA: TGTGCCAGTAGTCAGCTCGGGGACAGGGAACACGAGCAGTACTTC
D gene: TRBD1
J gene: TRBJ2-7
V gene: TRBV19
clone size: .

CDR3 protein: CASSRDLNLPQHF
CDR3 DNA: TGTGCCAGCAGCCGGGACCTGAATCTCCCCCAGCATTTT
D gene: .
J gene: TRBJ1-5
V gene: TRBV16
clone size: .

CDR3 protein: CAWIMPRYNEQFF
CDR3 DNA: TGTGCCTGGATTATGCCGAGGTACAATGAGCAGTTCTTC
D gene: .
J gene: TRBJ2-1
V gene: TRBV30
clone size: few

CDR3 protein: CAWSPPGGAYEQYF
CDR3 DNA: TGTGCCTGGAGTCCCCCGGGGGGTGCCTACGAGCAGTACTTC
D gene: TRBD2
J gene: TRBJ2-7
V gene: TRBV30
clone size: few

CDR3 protein: CASQGRANVLTF
CDR3 DNA: TGTGCCAGTCAGGGGAGGGCCAACGTCCTGACTTTC
D gene: .
J gene: TRBJ2-6
V gene: TRBV6-2/TRBV6-3
clone size: few

CDR3 protein: CASNHGLISQPQHF
CDR3 DNA: TGTGCCAGTAATCACGGACTGATAAGTCAGCCCCAGCATTTT
D gene: .
J gene: TRBJ1-5
V gene: TRBV19
clone size: few

CDR3 protein: CASSSTEAGVFYNEQFF
CDR3 DNA: TGCGCCAGCAGCTCCACCGAAGCGGGAGTTTTCTACAATGAGCAGTTCTTC
D gene: TRBD2
J gene: TRBJ2-1
V gene: TRBV5-1
clone size: .

CDR3 protein: CASSSQGGMNTEAFF
CDR3 DNA: TGCGCCAGCAGCTCCCAGGGGGGTATGAACACTGAAGCTTTCTTT
D gene: TRBD1
J gene: TRBJ1-1
V gene: TRBV5-1
clone size: many

CDR3 protein: CASSKITSVSSTDTQYF
CDR3 DNA: TGTGCCAGCAGCAAGATCACTAGCGTCTCTAGCACAGATACGCAGTATTTT
D gene: TRBD2
J gene: TRBJ2-3
V gene: TRBV5-6
clone size: many

CDR3 protein: CASSLYQGGEKLFF
CDR3 DNA: TGTGCCAGCAGTTTATACCAGGGTGGCGAAAAACTGTTTTTT
D gene: .
J gene: TRBJ1-4
V gene: TRBV27
clone size: many

CDR3 protein: CASNTGASPTDTQYF
CDR3 DNA: TGTGCCAGCAATACAGGGGCTAGCCCCACAGATACGCAGTATTTT
D gene: TRBD1
J gene: TRBJ2-3
V gene: TRBV2
clone size: .

CDR3 protein: CSARGTSLNHNEQFF
CDR3 DNA: TGCAGTGCTAGAGGGACTAGCCTAAATCACAATGAGCAGTTCTTC
D gene: TRBD2
J gene: TRBJ2-1
V gene: TRBV20-1
clone size: many

CDR3 protein: CASSIGGGGTDTQYF
CDR3 DNA: TGTGCCAGTAGTATTGGTGGGGGAGGCACAGATACGCAGTATTTT
D gene: .
J gene: TRBJ2-3
V gene: TRBV19
clone size: .

CDR3 protein: CASSWGRAIDTQYF
CDR3 DNA: TGTGCCAGCAGTTGGGGGAGGGCCATCGATACGCAGTATTTT
D gene: TRBD2
J gene: TRBJ2-3
V gene: TRBV27
clone size: many

CDR3 protein: CASSSQGASGNTIYF
CDR3 DNA: TGTGCCAGCAGTTCGCAGGGGGCGTCCGGAAACACCATATATTTT
D gene: TRBD1
J gene: TRBJ1-3
V gene: TRBV6-5
clone size: few

CDR3 protein: CASSTNRGSYEQYF
CDR3 DNA: TGTGCCAGCAGCACAAACAGGGGTTCCTACGAGCAGTACTTC
D gene: TRBD1
J gene: TRBJ2-7
V gene: TRBV5-1
clone size: .

CDR3 protein: CASTFGHQETQYF
CDR3 DNA: TGTGCCAGCACCTTCGGACACCAAGAGACCCAGTACTTC
D gene: .
J gene: TRBJ2-5
V gene: TRBV5-5
clone size: .

CDR3 protein: CASSSLDDRDSTHGEQFF
CDR3 DNA: TGTGCCAGCAGTTCTCTGGATGACCGGGACTCTACTCACGGTGAGCAGTTCTTC
D gene: .
J gene: TRBJ2-1
V gene: TRBV28
clone size: many

CDR3 protein: CASSFSRTGWTGELFF
CDR3 DNA: TGTGCCAGCAGTTTCTCCCGGACAGGGTGGACCGGGGAGCTGTTTTTT
D gene: TRBD1
J gene: TRBJ2-2
V gene: TRBV12-3/TRBV12-4
clone size: .

CDR3 protein: CATSRDQLGEKYEQYF
CDR3 DNA: TGTGCCACCAGCAGAGATCAATTGGGGGAAAAGTACGAGCAGTACTTC
D gene: .
J gene: TRBJ2-7
V gene: TRBV15
clone size: .

CDR3 protein: CASSSLKSNEQFF
CDR3 DNA: TGTGCCAGCAGCTCACTAAAAAGCAATGAGCAGTTCTTC
D gene: .
J gene: TRBJ2-1
V gene: TRBV13
clone size: many

CDR3 protein: CSVASPDEQFF
CDR3 DNA: TGCAGCGTAGCTAGTCCCGATGAGCAGTTCTTC
D gene: .
J gene: TRBJ2-1
V gene: TRBV29-1
clone size: few

CDR3 protein: CASSQGRGINTEAFF
CDR3 DNA: TGTGCCAGCAGCCAAGGACGGGGTATTAACACTGAAGCTTTCTTT
D gene: .
J gene: TRBJ1-1
V gene: TRBV4-2
clone size: many

CDR3 protein: CASSYVDFNQPQHF
CDR3 DNA: TGTGCCAGCAGTTACGTAGACTTCAATCAGCCCCAGCATTTT
D gene: .
J gene: TRBJ1-5
V gene: TRBV6-2/TRBV6-3
clone size: many

CDR3 protein: CASSQEFGGGEAFF
CDR3 DNA: TGCGCCAGCAGCCAAGAATTCGGGGGCGGTGAAGCTTTCTTT
D gene: .
J gene: TRBJ1-1
V gene: TRBV4-3
clone size: few

CDR3 protein: CASSQDRGKWQYF
CDR3 DNA: TGTGCCAGCAGCCAAGATAGGGGGAAGTGGCAATACTTC
D gene: .
J gene: TRBJ2-7
V gene: TRBV4-2
clone size: .

CDR3 protein: CASSLHMGITGELFF
CDR3 DNA: TGTGCCAGCAGCTTACACATGGGGATAACCGGGGAGCTGTTTTTT
D gene: .
J gene: TRBJ2-2
V gene: TRBV7-8
clone size: .

CDR3 protein: CASSLIQGDYGYTF
CDR3 DNA: TGTGCCAGCAGCTTGATACAGGGGGACTATGGCTACACCTTC
D gene: TRBD1
J gene: TRBJ1-2
V gene: TRBV5-5
clone size: few

CDR3 protein: CASTPNVGQGSTGELFF
CDR3 DNA: TGCGCCAGCACCCCTAATGTAGGACAGGGTAGCACCGGGGAGCTGTTTTTT
D gene: TRBD1
J gene: TRBJ2-2
V gene: TRBV10-2
clone size: few

CDR3 protein: CASSPRSGIGDTQYF
CDR3 DNA: TGTGCCAGCTCACCACGGTCCGGGATAGGGGATACGCAGTATTTT
D gene: .
J gene: TRBJ2-3
V gene: TRBV18
clone size: .

CDR3 protein: CASSQGTLNSYNSPLHF
CDR3 DNA: TGTGCCAGCAGCCAAGGTACGCTGAACTCCTATAATTCACCCCTCCACTTT
D gene: .
J gene: TRBJ1-6
V gene: TRBV3-1
clone size: .

CDR3 protein: CASSSDLGMGTQYF
CDR3 DNA: TGCGCCAGCAGTTCGGATCTGGGAATGGGGACCCAGTACTTC
D gene: .
J gene: TRBJ2-5
V gene: TRBV5-1
clone size: .

CDR3 protein: CASSVVGTASTDTQYF
CDR3 DNA: TGTGCCAGCAGTGTCGTAGGGACAGCAAGCACAGATACGCAGTATTTT
D gene: TRBD1
J gene: TRBJ2-3
V gene: TRBV28
clone size: many

CDR3 protein: CASSPRRYSPLHF
CDR3 DNA: TGTGCCAGCAGCCCTCGCCGCTATTCACCCCTCCACTTT
D gene: .
J gene: TRBJ1-6
V gene: TRBV7-9
clone size: .

CDR3 protein: CASGLETTLDTQYF
CDR3 DNA: TGCGCCAGCGGCTTGGAGACCACCCTGGATACGCAGTATTTT
D gene: .
J gene: TRBJ2-3
V gene: TRBV5-1
clone size: .